One and the same sample provided the 20 T cell receptor beta chains below, sequenced in a study of CD8 T cells in ankylosing spondylitis. MiXCR was run by TCRdb on the 5' RACE reads, yielding one entry per CDR3 protein. In the table there are 130,000 to 150,000 distinct CDR3 sequences, 7.5% to 9.5% of which are singletons. Sequencing was performed on synovial fluid, either unsorted or a sorted T cell fraction (not recorded which). These receptors came from a male donor with ankylosing spondylitis.

V usage is TRBV2 and J usage is TRBJ2-7; D perhaps matches TRBD1 (5 bases). Germline V gene lookup returns CDR1 SNHLY and CDR2 FYNNEI. V lost 8 bases to trimming and J lost 0 bases, with 5 bases between them. The CDR3 sequence is 11 residues long. CDR3 in DNA: TGTGCCAGCGGGGCCTCCTACGAGCAGTACTTC. Translation gives CASGASYEQYF.

This clonotype occurred many times. V gene TRBV5-1 combines with J gene TRBJ2-1, with 9 bases that match TRBD2. The CDR3 spans 16 residues. Germline V lookup: CDR1 SGHRS, CDR2 YFSETQ. V dropped 0 bases and J dropped 5; count of bases not matched to a gene: 6. The CDR3 is CASSLVLSGSDNEQFF. CDR3 sequence (DNA): TGCGCCAGCAGCTTGGTTCTTAGCGGGAGTGACAATGAGCAGTTCTTC.

This clonotype was recorded many times. The CDR3 DNA reads as TGTGCCAGCAGTGCGGCGGGGATTTCCTACGAGCAGTACTTC. Translating it yields CASSAAGISYEQYF. J is TRBJ2-7 and V is TRBV6-2 or TRBV6-3, with a possible D match to TRBD2 (6 bases). This CDR3 has 14 residues. V lost 5 bases to trimming and J lost 1 base, with 12 bases between them. Germline CDR1 MNHEY, CDR2 SVGEGT.

This clonotype was picked up many times. The rearrangement uses TRBV20-1 and TRBJ2-5; D not certain. CDR3 length equals 14 residues. Germline V gives CDR1 DFQATT, CDR2 SNEGSKA (reference sequence). Trimming stripped 6 bases from V and 0 bases from J, with 14 bases between. In DNA form, the CDR3 reads TGCAGTGCCCGGCCCCAAATCCACCAAGAGACCCAGTACTTC. As protein: CSARPQIHQETQYF.

V is TRBV2 and J is TRBJ2-7; D not resolved. The V end was cut by 5 bases, the J end by 2 bases, with 10 bases between. There are 13 residues in the CDR3. Per germline, CDR1 SNHLY and CDR2 FYNNEI. CDR3 amino acids: CASSPDGTYEQYF. In DNA, the CDR3 is TGTGCCAGCAGTCCCGACGGAACCTACGAGCAGTACTTC.

The chain couples TRBV5-8 to TRBJ1-3; D possibly corresponds to TRBD1 (5 bases). CDR1 and CDR2 from the germline V gene are SGHTS and YDEGEE. The CDR3 spans 17 residues. V dropped 2 bases and J dropped 0 bases, with 15 bases sitting between them. CDR3 sequence reads: CASSFGTRQISGNTIYF. CDR3 in DNA: TGTGCCAGCAGCTTCGGCACTAGACAGATCTCTGGAAACACCATATATTTT.

This clonotype appeared many times. The CDR3 region is CASSGRAGVNYGYTF. The CDR3 bases are TGTGCCAGCAGCGGTCGGGCAGGGGTTAACTATGGCTACACCTTC. The V call is TRBV7-2, the J call TRBJ1-2; D possibly corresponds to TRBD1 (6 bases). V gave up 5 bases and J gave up 1 base, with 14 bases separating them. This CDR3 contains 15 residues. CDR1 and CDR2 (germline): SGHTA, FQGNSA.

The V gene is TRBV3-1, the J gene TRBJ2-2, with 8 bases matching TRBD1. The junction had 0 bases not matched to a gene; V was cut back by 3 bases and J by 0 bases. The CDR3 has 15 residues. Germline V gene sequence: CDR1 LGHDT, CDR2 YNNKEL (reference sequence). This CDR3 reads CASSQDRANTGELFF. CDR3 DNA sequence: TGTGCCAGCAGCCAGGACAGGGCGAACACCGGGGAGCTGTTTTTT.

Ten or more counts support this clonotype. This chain links TRBV6-1 with TRBJ1-2; tentatively, D is TRBD1 (5 bases). The CDR3 is made up of 14 amino acids. CDR1 and CDR2 (germline): MNHNS, SASEGT. V lost 7 bases and J lost 0, with 12 bases in between. The CDR3 nucleotides are TGTGCCAGCAACGCAGGACACCCTAACTATGGCTACACCTTC. It codes for CASNAGHPNYGYTF.

This chain joins TRBV6-1 and TRBJ2-1; 13 nucleotides match TRBD2. The junction had 9 bases not matched to a gene; V was cut back by 4 bases and J by 0 bases. The CDR3 length is 19 residues. Germline CDR1 reads MNHNS; CDR2 reads SASEGT. The CDR3 DNA is TGTGCCAGCAGTGCCAGGACTAGCGGGAGTTTTTACTCCTACAATGAGCAGTTCTTC. Protein product: CASSARTSGSFYSYNEQFF.

In its sample, this clonotype was seen many times. This rearrangement joins TRBV7-2 to TRBJ2-3, with a weak D call TRBD2 (5 bases). The CDR3 is 13 amino acids. Germline-derived CDR1 and CDR2 are SGHTA and FQGNSA. V lost 4 bases and J lost 9, with 14 bases in between. The CDR3 bases are TGTGCCAGCAGCTCCTACCGGGGAGACACGCAGTATTTT. Its protein product is CASSSYRGDTQYF.

This clonotype was recorded a few times. The chain couples TRBV2 to TRBJ1-1, with unresolved D. CDR1 SNHLY and CDR2 FYNNEI come from the germline V gene. Trimming left V 6 bases short and J 5 bases short, with 19 bases between. This CDR3 has 15 amino acids. The CDR3 spells CASSLSGSRGTEAFF. The CDR3 DNA reads TGTGCCAGCAGCCTTTCCGGGTCCCGTGGGACTGAAGCTTTCTTT.

This clonotype was recorded a few times. The chain employs TRBV5-4 and TRBJ2-5; D call uncertain. The CDR3 runs to 14 residues. With 1 base removed from V and 2 bases from J, the gap between germline ends came to 9 bases. CDR1 and CDR2 from the germline V gene are SGHNT and YYREEE (reference sequence). CDR3 in amino acids: CASSLHFLQETQYF. Written as DNA, the CDR3 is TGTGCCAGCAGCTTGCACTTCCTTCAAGAGACCCAGTACTTC.

The chain employs TRBV28 and TRBJ2-7; tentative D call: TRBD2 (6 bases). V shed 6 bases and J shed 5 bases, with 17 bases lying between them. There are 14 residues in the CDR3. Germline V CDR1 and CDR2: MDHEN, SYDVKM. CDR3 DNA: TGTGCCAGCAGGGCGGGGAGGCAAACGGACGAGCAGTACTTC. Translation: CASRAGRQTDEQYF. The full variable domain, with the rest looked up from reference TRBV28 and TRBJ2-7, is DVKVTQSSRYLVKRTGEKVFLECVQDMDHENMFWYRQDPGLGLRLIYFSYDVKMKEKGDIPEGYSVSREKKERFSLILESASTNQTSMYLCASRAGRQTDEQYFGPGTRLTVT.

This clonotype was counted at least ten times. This chain joins TRBV10-3 and TRBJ2-3, with D unclear. Germline V gene data show CDR1 as ENHRY and CDR2 as SYGVKD. The V end lost 10 bases, the J end lost 0 bases, and 11 bases lay between the germline ends. This CDR3 contains 13 residues. CDR3 DNA: TGTGCCACTTTGGCCACTAGCACAGATACGCAGTATTTT. Protein product: CATLATSTDTQYF.

The V gene is TRBV7-2, the J gene TRBJ1-2; TRBD1 might be the D (6 bases). Trimming removed 7 bases at V and 2 bases at J, with 14 bases between. Germline CDR1 is SGHTA and CDR2 is FQGNSA. The CDR3 consists of 14 residues. In nucleotides, the CDR3 is TGTGCCAGCACCCTACCGGGGGCCAACTATGGCTACACCTTC. It codes for CASTLPGANYGYTF.

This clonotype came up a few times. The genes are TRBV7-2 and TRBJ1-4, with D unresolved. Trimming took off 1 base at V and 6 bases at J, with 12 bases between the two ends. The CDR3 runs to 15 residues. CDR1 is SGHTA, CDR2 FQGNSA, per germline. The CDR3 region is CASSLGADGYEKLFF. The CDR3 DNA reads TGTGCCAGCAGCTTAGGGGCTGATGGATATGAAAAACTGTTTTTT.

The V gene is TRBV12-3 or TRBV12-4, the J gene TRBJ1-1; D not resolved. With 3 bases removed from V and 5 bases from J, the gap between germline ends came to 13 bases. CDR3 length: 14 amino acids. The CDR3 nucleotides are TGTGCCAGCAGTTTTTTACGGGGAGGAACTGAAGCTTTCTTT. This translates into CASSFLRGGTEAFF.

The chain is built from TRBV7-3 and TRBJ2-7; the D is unclear. Trimming removed 0 bases from V and 0 bases from J, with 6 bases in between. CDR1 is SGHTA, CDR2 FQGTGA, per germline. This CDR3 contains 14 residues. CDR3 DNA sequence: TGTGCCAGCAGCTTAACGTTCGGCTCCTACGAGCAGTACTTC. Residues: CASSLTFGSYEQYF.

V usage is TRBV5-1 and J usage is TRBJ1-2; the D is unclear. The CDR3 length is 13 residues. V lost 4 bases, J lost 9 bases, and 16 bases lay in between. From germline, CDR1 is SGHRS and CDR2 YFSETQ. The CDR3 sequence: CASSPIRAGSYTF. Written as DNA, the CDR3 is TGCGCCAGCAGCCCTATAAGGGCCGGCAGCTACACCTTC.